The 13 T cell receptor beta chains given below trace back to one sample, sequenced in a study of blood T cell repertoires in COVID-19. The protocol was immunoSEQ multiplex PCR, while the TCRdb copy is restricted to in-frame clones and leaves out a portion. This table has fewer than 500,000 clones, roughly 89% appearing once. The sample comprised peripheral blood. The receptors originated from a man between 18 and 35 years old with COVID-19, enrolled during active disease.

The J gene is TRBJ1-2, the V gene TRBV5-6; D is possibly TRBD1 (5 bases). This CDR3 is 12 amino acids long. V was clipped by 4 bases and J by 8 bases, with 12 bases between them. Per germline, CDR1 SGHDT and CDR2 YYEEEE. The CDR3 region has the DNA TGTGCCAGCAGCCAACAGGATTTGGGCTACACCTTC. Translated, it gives CASSQQDLGYTF.

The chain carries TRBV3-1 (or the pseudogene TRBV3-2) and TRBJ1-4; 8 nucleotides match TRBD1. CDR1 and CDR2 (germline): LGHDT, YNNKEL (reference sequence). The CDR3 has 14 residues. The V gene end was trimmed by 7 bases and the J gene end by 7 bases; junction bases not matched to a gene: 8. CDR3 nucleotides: TGTGCCAGCACCTCGGACAGGGCGGTTGAAAAACTGTTTTTT. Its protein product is CASTSDRAVEKLFF.

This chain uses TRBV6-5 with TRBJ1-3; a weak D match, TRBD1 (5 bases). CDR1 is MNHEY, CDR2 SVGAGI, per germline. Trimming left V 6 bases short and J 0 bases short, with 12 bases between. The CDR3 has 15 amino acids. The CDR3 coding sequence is TGTGCCAGCAGACAGGTGATTAACTCTGGAAACACCATATATTTT. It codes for CASRQVINSGNTIYF.

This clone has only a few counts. CDR3 sequence reads: CASRDYTDTQYF. CDR3 nucleotides: TGTGCCAGCAGGGACTACACAGATACGCAGTATTTT. This rearrangement joins TRBV6-5 to TRBJ2-3; possibly TRBD2 for D (6 bases). The CDR3 covers 12 residues. Germline V gene data show CDR1 as MNHEY and CDR2 as SVGAGI. Deletions cut 6 bases from V and 2 bases from J, with 6 bases between.

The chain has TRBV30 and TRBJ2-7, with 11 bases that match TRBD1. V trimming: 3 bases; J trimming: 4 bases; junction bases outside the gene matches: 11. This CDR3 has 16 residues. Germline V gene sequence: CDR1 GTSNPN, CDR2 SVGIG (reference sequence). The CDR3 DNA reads TGTGCCTGGAGCGGTCTCCTCCGGGACAGGGGGTACGAGCAGTACTTC. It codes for CAWSGLLRDRGYEQYF.

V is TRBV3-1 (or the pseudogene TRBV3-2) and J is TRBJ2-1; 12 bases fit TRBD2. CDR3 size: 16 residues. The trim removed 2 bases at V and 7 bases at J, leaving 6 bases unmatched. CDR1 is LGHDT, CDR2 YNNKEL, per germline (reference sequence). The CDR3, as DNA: TGTGCCAGCAGCCAAAGTCTAGCGGGGGGGCAGAATGAGCAGTTCTTC. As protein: CASSQSLAGGQNEQFF.

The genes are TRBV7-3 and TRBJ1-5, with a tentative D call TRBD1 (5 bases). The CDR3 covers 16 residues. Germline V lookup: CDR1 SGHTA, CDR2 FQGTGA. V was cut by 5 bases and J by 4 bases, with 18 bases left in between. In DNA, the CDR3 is TGTGCCAGCAGCCAAAGGTCCTGGACACTTAATCAGCCCCAGCATTTT. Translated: CASSQRSWTLNQPQHF. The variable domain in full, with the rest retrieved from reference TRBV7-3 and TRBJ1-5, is GAGVSQTPSNKVTEKGKYVELRCDPISGHTALYWYRQSLGQGPEFLIYFQGTGAADDSGLPNDRFFAVRPEGSVSTLKIQRTERGDSAVYLCASSQRSWTLNQPQHFGDGTRLSIL.

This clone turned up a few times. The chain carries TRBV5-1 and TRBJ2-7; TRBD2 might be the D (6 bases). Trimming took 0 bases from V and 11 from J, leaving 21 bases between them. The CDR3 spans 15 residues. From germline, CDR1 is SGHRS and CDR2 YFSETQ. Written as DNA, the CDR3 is TGCGCCAGCAGCTTGGAAGGGACTCAATACCAGATAGAGTACTTC. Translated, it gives CASSLEGTQYQIEYF.

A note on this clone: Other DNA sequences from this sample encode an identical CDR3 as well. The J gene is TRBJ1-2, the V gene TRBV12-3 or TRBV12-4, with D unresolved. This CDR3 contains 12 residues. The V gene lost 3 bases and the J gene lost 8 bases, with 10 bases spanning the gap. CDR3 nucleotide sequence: TGTGCCAGCAGTTTTGGGCAGCGGGGCTACACCTTC. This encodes CASSFGQRGYTF.

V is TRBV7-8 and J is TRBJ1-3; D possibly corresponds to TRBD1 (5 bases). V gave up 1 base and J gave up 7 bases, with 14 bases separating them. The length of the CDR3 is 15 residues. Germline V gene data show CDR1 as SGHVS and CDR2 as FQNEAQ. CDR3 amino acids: CASSLEDRRGNTIYF. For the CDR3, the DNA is TGTGCCAGCAGCTTAGAAGACAGAAGGGGTAACACCATATATTTT.

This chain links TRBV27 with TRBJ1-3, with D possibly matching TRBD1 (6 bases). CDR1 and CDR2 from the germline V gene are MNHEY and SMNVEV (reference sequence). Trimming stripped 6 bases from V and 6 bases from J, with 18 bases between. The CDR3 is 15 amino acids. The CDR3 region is CASSRSGVGENTIYF. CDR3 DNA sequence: TGTGCCAGCAGCAGATCAGGGGTTGGGGAAAACACCATATATTTT.

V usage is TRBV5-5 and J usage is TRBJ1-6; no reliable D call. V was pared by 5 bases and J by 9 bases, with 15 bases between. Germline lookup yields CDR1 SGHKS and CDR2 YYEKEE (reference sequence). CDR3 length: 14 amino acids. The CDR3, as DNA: TGTGCCAGCAGTGAAGGGAGTTCAGGTTCACCCCTCCACTTT. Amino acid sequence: CASSEGSSGSPLHF.

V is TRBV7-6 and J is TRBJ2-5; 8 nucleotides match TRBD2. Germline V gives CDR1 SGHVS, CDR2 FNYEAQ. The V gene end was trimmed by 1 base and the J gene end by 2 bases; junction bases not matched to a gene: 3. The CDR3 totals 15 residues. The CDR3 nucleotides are TGTGCCAGCAGCTTAGGGTCGGGGGGGCAAGAGACCCAGTACTTC. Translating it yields CASSLGSGGQETQYF.